This entry lists 17 T cell receptor beta chains sequenced from one sample in a study of T cells after yellow fever vaccination. TCRdb recomputed calls from the 5' RACE reads with MiXCR, one row per CDR3 protein. This sample has some 500,000 distinct CDR3 sequences, with approximately 15% found just once. The sample consisted of PBMCs, taken on the day of the yellow fever booster vaccination. These receptors were obtained from a man aged 30 to 45 who received the YFV17D yellow fever vaccine.

V is TRBV7-2 and J is TRBJ2-3; tentatively, D is TRBD1 (5 bases). Germline-derived CDR1 and CDR2 are SGHTA and FQGNSA. Trimming stripped 1 base from V and 0 bases from J, with 11 bases between. There are 16 residues in the CDR3. The CDR3 loop is CASSLGTGFSTDTQYF. The CDR3 DNA reads as TGTGCCAGCAGCTTAGGCACAGGTTTTAGCACAGATACGCAGTATTTT.

This rearrangement joins TRBV6-5 to TRBJ2-7, with no clear D. Germline V gene data show CDR1 as MNHEY and CDR2 as SVGAGI. Trimming took off 4 bases at V and 2 bases at J, with 12 bases between the two ends. The CDR3 is made up of 14 amino acids. CDR3 coding DNA: TGTGCCAGCAGTTCCCGGACCTCTACCTACGAGCAGTACTTC. It codes for CASSSRTSTYEQYF.

This clonotype was counted a few times. The rearrangement joins TRBV7-2 to TRBJ2-7, with D hard to call. The CDR3 is made up of 13 amino acids. CDR1 and CDR2 from the germline V gene are SGHTA and FQGNSA. V lost 5 bases and J lost 7, with 15 bases in between. In DNA form, the CDR3 reads TGTGCCAGCAGCCAAATCCGGGTCGGGGAGCAGTACTTC. It yields the protein CASSQIRVGEQYF. Supplemented by reference TRBV7-2 and TRBJ2-7, the full variable domain reads GAGVSQSPSNKVTEKGKDVELRCDPISGHTALYWYRQSLGQGLEFLIYFQGNSAPDKSGLPSDRFSAERTGGSVSTLTIQRTQQEDSAVYLCASSQIRVGEQYFGPGTRLTVT.

There are a few counts of this clonotype. The chain employs TRBV7-9 and TRBJ2-7, with 9 bases that match TRBD1. The CDR3 covers 14 residues. Unmatched junction bases numbered 6, after V lost 4 bases and J lost 5 bases. Looked up from germline, CDR1 is SEHNR and CDR2 is FQNEAQ (reference sequence). The CDR3 bases are TGTGCCAGCAGCTCACCGGACAGGGGCCACGAGCAGTACTTC. Translation gives CASSSPDRGHEQYF.

There are a few counts of this clonotype. The genes are TRBV12-3 or TRBV12-4 and TRBJ2-1; TRBD2 matches 11 bases. The CDR3 has 12 amino acids. The ends lost 2 bases at V and 15 bases at J; junction bases unmatched: 3. CDR3 protein: CASSLTSGSRFF. CDR3 DNA: TGTGCCAGCAGTTTAACTAGCGGGAGCCGGTTCTTC.

The rearrangement uses TRBV2 and TRBJ2-1, with a weak D call TRBD1 (6 bases). Germline V CDR1 and CDR2: SNHLY, FYNNEI. This CDR3 has 15 amino acids. With 8 bases removed from V and 3 bases from J, the gap between germline ends came to 17 bases. CDR3: CASVPQQGYYNEQFF. The CDR3, as DNA: TGTGCCAGCGTGCCCCAACAGGGCTACTACAATGAGCAGTTCTTC.

This rearrangement joins TRBV20-1 to TRBJ1-6; D gene uncertain. Germline V gene lookup returns CDR1 DFQATT and CDR2 SNEGSKA (reference sequence). This CDR3 spans 13 amino acids. With 1 base removed from V and 10 bases from J, the gap between germline ends came to 11 bases. The CDR3 DNA is TGCAGTGCTAGAGGCATAGGGAAATCACCCCTCCACTTT. Encoded protein: CSARGIGKSPLHF.

This clonotype appeared a few times. The chain links TRBV12-3 or TRBV12-4 to TRBJ2-1; no definite D call. The CDR3 consists of 13 residues. V lost 6 bases, J lost 5 bases, and 11 bases lay in between. The CDR3 region is CASSPDVNNEQFF. The DNA of the CDR3 is TGTGCCAGCAGCCCGGACGTTAACAATGAGCAGTTCTTC.

This chain connects TRBV19 to TRBJ2-7, with D hard to call. Germline V lookup: CDR1 LNHDA, CDR2 SQIVND (reference sequence). Trimming removed 3 bases at V and 0 bases at J, with 6 bases between. The CDR3 runs to 13 residues. The CDR3 region has the DNA TGTGCCAGTAGTATCGGGCGCTCCTACGAGCAGTACTTC. Protein sequence: CASSIGRSYEQYF. The complete variable domain, with remaining parts taken from reference TRBV19 and TRBJ2-7, reads DGGITQSPKYLFRKEGQNVTLSCEQNLNHDAMYWYRQDPGQGLRLIYYSQIVNDFQKGDIAEGYSVSREKKESFPLTVTSAQKNPTAFYLCASSIGRSYEQYFGPGTRLTVT.

The rearrangement joins TRBV28 to TRBJ1-5, with D tentatively TRBD1 (6 bases). Germline loops: CDR1 MDHEN, CDR2 SYDVKM. The CDR3 sequence is 14 residues long. Trimming stripped 3 bases from V and 6 bases from J, with 12 bases between. The DNA of the CDR3 is TGTGCCAGCAGTTTGCAGGGGATGGGTCAGCCCCAGCATTTT. Translation: CASSLQGMGQPQHF.

The rearrangement links TRBV12-3 or TRBV12-4 to TRBJ2-7; possibly TRBD1 for D (5 bases). V shed 3 bases and J shed 0 bases, with 9 bases lying between them. CDR3 length: 14 amino acids. As DNA, the CDR3 is TGTGCCAGCAGTTTCAGGGCAAACTCCTACGAGCAGTACTTC. Its translation is CASSFRANSYEQYF.

This clonotype turned up a few times. The chain has TRBV20-1 and TRBJ2-7, with D possibly being TRBD1 or TRBD2 (5 bases each). Per germline, CDR1 DFQATT and CDR2 SNEGSKA (reference sequence). V dropped 3 bases and J dropped 3 bases, with 9 bases sitting between them. The CDR3 length is 12 residues. CDR3 sequence (DNA): TGCAGTGCTAGGATTGGGGGCTACGAGCAGTACTTC. This gives the protein CSARIGGYEQYF.

V is TRBV7-3 and J is TRBJ2-6; TRBD2 is a possible D gene (5 bases). The CDR3 sequence is 15 residues long. In germline, CDR1 is SGHTA, CDR2 FQGTGA. V was pared by 5 bases and J by 0 bases, with 8 bases between. CDR3 region: CASSADYSGANVLTF. The CDR3 DNA follows: TGTGCCAGCAGCGCAGACTACTCTGGGGCCAACGTCCTGACTTTC.

Many counts were recorded for this clonotype. The J gene is TRBJ2-3, the V gene TRBV2; D unresolved. CDR1 SNHLY and CDR2 FYNNEI come from the germline V gene. Deletions cut 3 bases from V and 0 bases from J, with 4 bases between. This CDR3 is built from 13 residues. The CDR3 here is CASSDGSTDTQYF. CDR3 coding DNA: TGTGCCAGCAGTGACGGCAGCACAGATACGCAGTATTTT.

This clonotype has a handful of counts. The genes are TRBV11-3 and TRBJ1-5; D unclear. V was shortened by 5 bases and J by 5 bases, with 19 bases between the two germline ends. The CDR3 has 16 residues. Germline values: CDR1 SGHNT, CDR2 YENEEA. Here the CDR3 reads CASSAKPPRKDQPQHF. The CDR3 DNA is TGTGCCAGCAGCGCAAAGCCCCCCCGCAAAGATCAGCCCCAGCATTTT.

This clonotype has only a few counts. The chain recombines TRBV4-3 with TRBJ2-7; 8 positions match TRBD2. Per germline, CDR1 LGHNA and CDR2 YSLEER. J gave up 2 bases and V 0 bases, and 0 bases lay outside the gene matches. This CDR3 is 14 amino acids long. DNA of the CDR3: TGCGCCAGCAGCCAAGACGGGAGGGCCTACGAGCAGTACTTC. It specifies CASSQDGRAYEQYF.

The table lists this clonotype with a few counts. V usage is TRBV9 and J usage is TRBJ2-3, with no clear D. The CDR3 totals 13 residues. With 0 bases removed from V and 5 bases from J, the gap between germline ends came to 7 bases. The germline gives CDR1 SGDLS, CDR2 YYNGEE. This chain's CDR3 is CASSVATRDTQYF. CDR3 nucleotide sequence: TGTGCCAGCAGCGTAGCTACGAGAGATACGCAGTATTTT.